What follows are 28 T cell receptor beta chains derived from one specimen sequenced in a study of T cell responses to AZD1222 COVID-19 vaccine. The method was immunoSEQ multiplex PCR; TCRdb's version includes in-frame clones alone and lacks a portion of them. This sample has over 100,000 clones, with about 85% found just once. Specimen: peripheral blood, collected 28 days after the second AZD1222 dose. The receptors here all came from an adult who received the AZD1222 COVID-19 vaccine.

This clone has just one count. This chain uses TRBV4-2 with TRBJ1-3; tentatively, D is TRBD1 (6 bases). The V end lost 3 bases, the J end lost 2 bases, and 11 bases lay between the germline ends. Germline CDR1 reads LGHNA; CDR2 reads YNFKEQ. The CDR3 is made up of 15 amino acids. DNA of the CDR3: TGTGCCAGCAGCCAGGTGACAGGCGCTGGAAACACCATATATTTT. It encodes CASSQVTGAGNTIYF.

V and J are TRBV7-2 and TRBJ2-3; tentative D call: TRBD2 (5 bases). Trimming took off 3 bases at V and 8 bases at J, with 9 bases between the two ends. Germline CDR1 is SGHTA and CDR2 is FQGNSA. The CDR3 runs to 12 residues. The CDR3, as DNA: TGTGCCAGCAGCTTCCTGAGCGGTACGCAGTATTTT. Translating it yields CASSFLSGTQYF.

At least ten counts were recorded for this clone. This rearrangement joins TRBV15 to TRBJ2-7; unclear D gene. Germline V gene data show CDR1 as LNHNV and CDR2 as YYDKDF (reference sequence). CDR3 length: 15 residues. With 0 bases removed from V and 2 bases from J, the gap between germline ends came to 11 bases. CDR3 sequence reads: CATSRDRARTYEQYF. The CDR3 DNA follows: TGTGCCACCAGCAGAGATAGGGCCCGAACCTACGAGCAGTACTTC.

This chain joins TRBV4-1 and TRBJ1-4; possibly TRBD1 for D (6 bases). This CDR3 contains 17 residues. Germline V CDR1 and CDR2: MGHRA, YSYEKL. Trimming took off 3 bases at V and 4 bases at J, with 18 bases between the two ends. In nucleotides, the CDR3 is TGCGCCAGCAGCCAGCGCCAAAGCACAGGGAATAATGAAAAACTGTTTTTT. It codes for CASSQRQSTGNNEKLFF.

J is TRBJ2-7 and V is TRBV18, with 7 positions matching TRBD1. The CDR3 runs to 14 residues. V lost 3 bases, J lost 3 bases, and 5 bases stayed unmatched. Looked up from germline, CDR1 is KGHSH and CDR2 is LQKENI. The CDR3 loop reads CASSPQGQNYEQYF. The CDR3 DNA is TGTGCCAGCTCACCGCAGGGACAGAACTACGAGCAGTACTTC.

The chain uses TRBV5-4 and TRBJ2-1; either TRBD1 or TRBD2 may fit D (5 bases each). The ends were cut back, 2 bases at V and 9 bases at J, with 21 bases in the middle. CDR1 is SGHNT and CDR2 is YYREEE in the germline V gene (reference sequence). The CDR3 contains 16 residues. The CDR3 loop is CASSLRLNGAGGEQFF. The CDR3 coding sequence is TGTGCCAGCAGCTTAAGACTAAACGGGGCGGGCGGTGAGCAGTTCTTC.

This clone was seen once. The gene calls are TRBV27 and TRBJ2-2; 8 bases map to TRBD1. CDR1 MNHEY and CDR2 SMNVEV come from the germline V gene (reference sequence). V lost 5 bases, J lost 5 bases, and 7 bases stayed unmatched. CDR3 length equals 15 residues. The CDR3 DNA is TGTGCCAGCAGTCCAAGGACAGGGAGTACCGGGGAGCTGTTTTTT. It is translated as CASSPRTGSTGELFF.

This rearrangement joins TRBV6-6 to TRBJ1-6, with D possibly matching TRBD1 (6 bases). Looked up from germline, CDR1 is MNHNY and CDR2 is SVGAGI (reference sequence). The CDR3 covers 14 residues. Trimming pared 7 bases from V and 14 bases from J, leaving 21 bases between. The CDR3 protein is CASISDSLVGTLHF. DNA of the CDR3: TGTGCCAGCATCTCGGACAGCCTAGTGGGAACCCTCCACTTT.

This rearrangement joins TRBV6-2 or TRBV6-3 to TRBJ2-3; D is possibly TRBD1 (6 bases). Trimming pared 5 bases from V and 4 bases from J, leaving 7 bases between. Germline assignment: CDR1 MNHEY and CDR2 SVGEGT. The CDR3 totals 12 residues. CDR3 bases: TGTGCCAGCAGTGGGGGCTCAGATACGCAGTATTTT. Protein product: CASSGGSDTQYF.

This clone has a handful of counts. CDR3 DNA: TGTGCCAGCAGCCAAGATCACGGGATGGGCTACACCTTC. It is translated as CASSQDHGMGYTF. The rearrangement links TRBV4-2 to TRBJ1-2; D unresolved. Trimming took off 0 bases at V and 8 bases at J, with 10 bases between the two ends. The length of the CDR3 is 13 residues. Germline V gene lookup returns CDR1 LGHNA and CDR2 YNFKEQ.

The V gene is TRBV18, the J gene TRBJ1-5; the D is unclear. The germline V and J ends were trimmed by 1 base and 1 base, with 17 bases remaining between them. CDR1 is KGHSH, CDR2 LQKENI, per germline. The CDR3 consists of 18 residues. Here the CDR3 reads CASSPLGLGSASNQPQHF. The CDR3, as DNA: TGTGCCAGCTCACCACTTGGTTTGGGATCCGCCAGCAATCAGCCCCAGCATTTT.

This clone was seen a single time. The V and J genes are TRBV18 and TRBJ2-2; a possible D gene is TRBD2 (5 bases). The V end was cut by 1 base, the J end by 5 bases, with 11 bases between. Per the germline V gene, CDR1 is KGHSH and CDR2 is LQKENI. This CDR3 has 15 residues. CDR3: CASSPQGPGTGELFF. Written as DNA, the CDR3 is TGTGCCAGCTCACCACAAGGTCCGGGGACCGGGGAGCTGTTTTTT. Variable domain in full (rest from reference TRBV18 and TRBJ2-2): NAGVMQNPRHLVRRRGQEARLRCSPMKGHSHVYWYRQLPEEGLKFMVYLQKENIIDESGMPKERFSAEFPKEGPSILRIQQVVRGDSAAYFCASSPQGPGTGELFFGEGSRLTVL.

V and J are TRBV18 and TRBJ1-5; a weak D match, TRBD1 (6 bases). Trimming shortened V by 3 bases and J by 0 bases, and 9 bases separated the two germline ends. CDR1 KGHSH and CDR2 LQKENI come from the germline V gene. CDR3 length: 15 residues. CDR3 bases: TGTGCCAGCTCACCGGACAGCTATAGCAATCAGCCCCAGCATTTT. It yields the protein CASSPDSYSNQPQHF.

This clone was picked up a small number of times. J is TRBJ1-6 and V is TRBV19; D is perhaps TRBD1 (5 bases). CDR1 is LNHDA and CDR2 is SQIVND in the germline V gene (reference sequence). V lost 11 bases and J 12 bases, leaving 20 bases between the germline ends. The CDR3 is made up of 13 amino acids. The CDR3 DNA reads TGTGCCTCTTCCGGGACGGATCGGATACCCCTCCACTTT. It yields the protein CASSGTDRIPLHF.

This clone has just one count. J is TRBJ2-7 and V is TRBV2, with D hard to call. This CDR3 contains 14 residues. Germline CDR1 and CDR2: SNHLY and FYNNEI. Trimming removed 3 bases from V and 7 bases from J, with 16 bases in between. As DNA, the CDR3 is TGTGCCAGCAGTGACGGCGGCCGACTGGGGGAGCAGTACTTC. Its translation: CASSDGGRLGEQYF.

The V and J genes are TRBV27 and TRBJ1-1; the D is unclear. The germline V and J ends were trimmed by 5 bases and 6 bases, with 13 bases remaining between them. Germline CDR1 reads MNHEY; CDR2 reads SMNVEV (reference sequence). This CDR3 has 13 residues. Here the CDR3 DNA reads TGTGCCAGCAGTGCCCGGTTTGGATCTGAAGCTTTCTTT. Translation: CASSARFGSEAFF.

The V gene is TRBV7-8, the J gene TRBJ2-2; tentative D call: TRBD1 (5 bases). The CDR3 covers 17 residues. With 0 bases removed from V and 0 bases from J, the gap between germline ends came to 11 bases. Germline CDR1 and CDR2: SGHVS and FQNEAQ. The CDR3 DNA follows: TGTGCCAGCAGCTTAGCGCTCATGGGGCCGAACACCGGGGAGCTGTTTTTT. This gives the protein CASSLALMGPNTGELFF.

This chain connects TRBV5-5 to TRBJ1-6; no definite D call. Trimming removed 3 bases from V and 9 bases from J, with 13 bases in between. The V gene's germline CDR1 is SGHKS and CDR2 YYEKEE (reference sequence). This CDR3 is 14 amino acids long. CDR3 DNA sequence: TGTGCCAGCAGCTACCGCGTTGAGGGTTCACCCCTCCACTTT. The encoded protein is CASSYRVEGSPLHF.

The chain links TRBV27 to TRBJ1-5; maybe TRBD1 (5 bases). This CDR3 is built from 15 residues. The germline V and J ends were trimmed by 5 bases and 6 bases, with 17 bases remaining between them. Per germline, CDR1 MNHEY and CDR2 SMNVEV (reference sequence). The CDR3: CASSLIGHEGQPQHF. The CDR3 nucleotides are TGTGCCAGCAGTCTTATAGGACACGAGGGTCAGCCCCAGCATTTT.

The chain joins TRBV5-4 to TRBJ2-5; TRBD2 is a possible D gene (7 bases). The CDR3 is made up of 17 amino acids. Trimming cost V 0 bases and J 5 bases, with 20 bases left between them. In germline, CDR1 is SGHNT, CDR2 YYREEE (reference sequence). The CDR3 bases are TGTGCCAGCAGCTTGGCCCCTTCTCTTGGGGGGGCGGAGACCCAGTACTTC. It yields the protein CASSLAPSLGGAETQYF.

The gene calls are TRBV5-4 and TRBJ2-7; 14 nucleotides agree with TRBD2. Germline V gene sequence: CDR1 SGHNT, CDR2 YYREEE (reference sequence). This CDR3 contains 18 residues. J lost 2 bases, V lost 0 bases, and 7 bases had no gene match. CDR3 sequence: CASSLGRLAGGVAYEQYF. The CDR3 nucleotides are TGTGCCAGCAGCTTGGGTCGACTAGCGGGGGGGGTCGCCTACGAGCAGTACTTC. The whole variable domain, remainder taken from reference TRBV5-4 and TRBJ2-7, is ETGVTQSPTHLIKTRGQQVTLRCSSQSGHNTVSWYQQALGQGPQFIFQYYREEENGRGNFPPRFSGLQFPNYSSELNVNALELDDSALYLCASSLGRLAGGVAYEQYFGPGTRLTVT.

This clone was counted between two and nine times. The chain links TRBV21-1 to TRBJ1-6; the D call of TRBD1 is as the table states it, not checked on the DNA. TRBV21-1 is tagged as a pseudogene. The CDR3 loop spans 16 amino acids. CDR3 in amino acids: CASSKVKAQGNSPLHF. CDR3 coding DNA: TGTGCCAGCAGCAAAGTTAAGGCGCAGGGTAATTCACCCCTCCACTTT.

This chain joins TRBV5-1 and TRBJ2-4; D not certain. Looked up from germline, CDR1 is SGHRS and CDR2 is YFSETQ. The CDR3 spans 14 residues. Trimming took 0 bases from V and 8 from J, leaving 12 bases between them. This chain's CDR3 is CASSLGQSIDIQYF. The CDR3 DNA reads TGCGCCAGCAGCTTGGGGCAGAGCATTGACATTCAGTACTTC.

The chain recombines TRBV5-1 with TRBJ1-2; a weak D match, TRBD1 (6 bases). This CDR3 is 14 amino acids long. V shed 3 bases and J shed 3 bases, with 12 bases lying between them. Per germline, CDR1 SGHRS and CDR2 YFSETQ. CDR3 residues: CASSSTGQDYGYTF. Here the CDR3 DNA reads TGCGCCAGCAGCTCCACAGGGCAGGACTATGGCTACACCTTC.

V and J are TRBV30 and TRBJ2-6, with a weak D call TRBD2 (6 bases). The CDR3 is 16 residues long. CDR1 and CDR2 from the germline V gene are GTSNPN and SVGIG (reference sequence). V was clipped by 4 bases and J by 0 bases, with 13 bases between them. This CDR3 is CAWKRGRFSGANVLTF. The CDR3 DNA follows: TGTGCCTGGAAACGAGGGAGGTTCTCTGGGGCCAACGTCCTGACTTTC.

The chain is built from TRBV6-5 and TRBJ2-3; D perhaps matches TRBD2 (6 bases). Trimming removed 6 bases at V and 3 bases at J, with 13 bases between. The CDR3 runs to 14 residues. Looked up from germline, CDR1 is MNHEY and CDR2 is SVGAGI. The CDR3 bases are TGTGCCAGCAGGCCCTTGGCGGGAACAGATACGCAGTATTTT. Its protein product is CASRPLAGTDTQYF.

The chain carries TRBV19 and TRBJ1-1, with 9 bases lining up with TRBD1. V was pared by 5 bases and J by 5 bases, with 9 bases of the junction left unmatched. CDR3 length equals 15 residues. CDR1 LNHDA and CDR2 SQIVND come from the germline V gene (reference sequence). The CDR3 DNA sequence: TGTGCCAGTAGTTCAAACACAGGGGGCGAAACTGAAGCTTTCTTT. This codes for CASSSNTGGETEAFF.

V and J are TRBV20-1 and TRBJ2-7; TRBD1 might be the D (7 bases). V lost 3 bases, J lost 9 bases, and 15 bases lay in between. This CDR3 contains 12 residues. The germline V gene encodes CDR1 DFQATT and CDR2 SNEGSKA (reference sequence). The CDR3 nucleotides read TGCAGTGCTAGTAGGGCAGGGGGGCCGCAGTACTTC. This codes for CSASRAGGPQYF.